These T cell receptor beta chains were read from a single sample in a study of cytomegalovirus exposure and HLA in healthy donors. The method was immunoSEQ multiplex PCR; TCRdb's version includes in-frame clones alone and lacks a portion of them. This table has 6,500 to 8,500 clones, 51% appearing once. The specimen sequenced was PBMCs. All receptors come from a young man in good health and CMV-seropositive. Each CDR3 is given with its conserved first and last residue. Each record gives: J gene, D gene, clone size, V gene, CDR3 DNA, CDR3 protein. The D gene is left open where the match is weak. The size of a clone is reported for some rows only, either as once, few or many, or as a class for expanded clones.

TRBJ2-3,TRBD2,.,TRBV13,TGTGCCAGCAGTTCTAGCGGGGGGGCGGATACGCAGTATTTT,CASSSSGGADTQYF
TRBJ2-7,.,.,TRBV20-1,TGCAGTGCTAGACAGTCCTACGAGCAGTACTTC,CSARQSYEQYF
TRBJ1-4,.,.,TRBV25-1,TGTGCCAGCAGCCTGAATGAAAAACTGTTTTTT,CASSLNEKLFF
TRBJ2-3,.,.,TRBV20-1,TGCAGTGCTACGGACAGTCATACGCAGTATTTT,CSATDSHTQYF
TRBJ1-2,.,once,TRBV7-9,TGTGCCAGCAGCGGAATCGCGCGGGACTATGGCTACACCTTC,CASSGIARDYGYTF
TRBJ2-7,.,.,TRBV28,TGTGCCAGCAGGCCGGCTAGCTCCTACGAGCAGTACTTC,CASRPASSYEQYF
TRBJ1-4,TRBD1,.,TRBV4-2,TGTGCCAGCAGCCACCCGGGACAGGACAATGAAAAACTGTTTTTT,CASSHPGQDNEKLFF
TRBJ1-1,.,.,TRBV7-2,TGTGCCAGCACCGACCGGGGGTCTGAAGCTTTCTTT,CASTDRGSEAFF
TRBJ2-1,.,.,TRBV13,TGTGCCAGCAGCTCCCGCAGCTCCTACAATGAGCAGTTCTTC,CASSSRSSYNEQFF
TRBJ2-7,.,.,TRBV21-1,TGTGCCAGCAGGCTTGACTGCGGGACAGAGACATACGAGCAGTACTTC,CASRLDCGTETYEQYF
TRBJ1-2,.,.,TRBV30,TGTGCCTGGAGTGTTCCAGTTGGCTACACCTTC,CAWSVPVGYTF
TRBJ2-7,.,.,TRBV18,TGTGCCAGCTCACCCCGTGGGGGGTCCGGCGAGCAGTACTTC,CASSPRGGSGEQYF
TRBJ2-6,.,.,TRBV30,TGTGCCACCATTCGGGGTCCCCTTATGCCTGGGGCCAACGTCCTGACTTTC,CATIRGPLMPGANVLTF
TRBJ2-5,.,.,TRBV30,TGTGCCTGGGGGTCGGGCCAAGAGACCCAGTACTTC,CAWGSGQETQYF
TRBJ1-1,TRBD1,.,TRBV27,TGTGCCAGCAGCCGGACAGGGGGCACTGAAGCTTTCTTT,CASSRTGGTEAFF
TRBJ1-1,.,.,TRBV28,TGTGCCAGCAGTTTATCAGGGTCCACTGAAGCTTTCTTT,CASSLSGSTEAFF
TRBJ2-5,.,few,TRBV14,TGTGCCAGCAGCCAACTGATAGGGGGCCAAGAGACCCAGTACTTC,CASSQLIGGQETQYF
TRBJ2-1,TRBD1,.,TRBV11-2,TGTGCCAGCAGTCGAACAGGGGGAGGCAATGAGCAGTTCTTC,CASSRTGGGNEQFF
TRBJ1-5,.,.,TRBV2,TGTGCCAGCACAGGGGACCATCAGCCCCAGCATTTT,CASTGDHQPQHF
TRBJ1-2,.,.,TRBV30,TGTGCCTGGGGCGGTAACTATGGCTACACCTTC,CAWGGNYGYTF
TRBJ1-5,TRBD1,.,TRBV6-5,TGTGCCAGCAGTTTCTCGCAGGGGGGTGATCAGCCCCAGCATTTT,CASSFSQGGDQPQHF
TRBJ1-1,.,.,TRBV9,TGTGCCAGCAGCGTAGCTTATAGGGGCACTGAAGCTTTCTTT,CASSVAYRGTEAFF
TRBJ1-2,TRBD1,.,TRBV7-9,TGTGCCAGCAGCTTAGATGGGACAGGGGAGGATGGCTACACCTTC,CASSLDGTGEDGYTF
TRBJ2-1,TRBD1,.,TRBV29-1,TGCAGCGTAAAGGACAGGGGGTTGTCCTACAATGAGCAGTTCTTC,CSVKDRGLSYNEQFF
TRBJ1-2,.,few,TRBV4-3,TGCGCCAGCAGCCAAGAACGGGGACTCACCTATGGCTACACCTTC,CASSQERGLTYGYTF
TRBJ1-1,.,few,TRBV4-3,TGCGCCAGCAGCCAAGATCGGGGGTTAGGAACTGAAGCTTTCTTT,CASSQDRGLGTEAFF
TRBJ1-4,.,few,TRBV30,TGTGCCTGGAGTAGACAGGTTAATGAAAAACTGTTTTTT,CAWSRQVNEKLFF
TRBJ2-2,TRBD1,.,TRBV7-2,TGTGCCAGCAGCTCCCAGGGGGCGTACGGGGAGCTGTTTTTT,CASSSQGAYGELFF
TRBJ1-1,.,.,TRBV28,TGTGCCACCTACCTGGGGAGGGGCACTGAAGCTTTCTTT,CATYLGRGTEAFF
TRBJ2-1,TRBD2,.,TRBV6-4,TGTGCCAGCAGTGACTCCCAGCGGGAAGTCAATGAGCAGTTCTTC,CASSDSQREVNEQFF
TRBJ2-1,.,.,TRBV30,TGTGCCTGGAGCCGGGGGAACAATGAGCAGTTCTTC,CAWSRGNNEQFF
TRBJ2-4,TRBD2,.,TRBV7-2,TGTGCCAGCAGCGGAGGCCTAGCGGAGATAAAAAACATTCAGTACTTC,CASSGGLAEIKNIQYF
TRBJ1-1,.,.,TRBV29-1,TGCAGCGTTGGGCACAGGAACACTGAAGCTTTCTTT,CSVGHRNTEAFF
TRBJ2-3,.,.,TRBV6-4,TGTGCCAGCAGTGAGTCTAGCGCATACCACACAGATACGCAGTATTTT,CASSESSAYHTDTQYF
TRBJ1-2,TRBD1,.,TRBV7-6,TGTGCCAGCAGCTTAGGAAGCCCAGGACAGGGGGCGCGGGGCTACACCTTC,CASSLGSPGQGARGYTF
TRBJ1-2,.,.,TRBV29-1,TGCAGCGTTGACCAGGATCGGTATGGCTACACCTTC,CSVDQDRYGYTF
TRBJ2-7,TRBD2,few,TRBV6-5,TGTGCCAGCAGTTACTCGGCCGCTAGCGGTTACGAGCAGTACTTC,CASSYSAASGYEQYF
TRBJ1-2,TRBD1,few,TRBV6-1,TGTGCCAGCAGTGAAGTGACAGGGAGTGGCTACACCTTC,CASSEVTGSGYTF
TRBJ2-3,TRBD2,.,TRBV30,TGTGCCTGGAGTGTATGGGCTAGCGGGGGGCCTGGAATGGCGCAGTATTTT,CAWSVWASGGPGMAQYF
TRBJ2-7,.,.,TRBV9,TGTGCCAGCAGCACCGGGACAAACGAGCAGTACTTC,CASSTGTNEQYF
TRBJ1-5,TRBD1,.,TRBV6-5,TGTGCCAGCAGTGGGGACAGAGCTAGCAATCAGCCCCAGCATTTT,CASSGDRASNQPQHF
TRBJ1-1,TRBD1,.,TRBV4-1,TGCGCCAGCAGCCAAGAGGACAGGGGCCTTACTGAAGCTTTCTTT,CASSQEDRGLTEAFF
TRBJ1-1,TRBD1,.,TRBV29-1,TGCAGCGTCTGGACAGGTACTAACACTGAAGCTTTCTTT,CSVWTGTNTEAFF
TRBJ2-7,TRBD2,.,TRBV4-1,TGCGCCAGCAGCCTGACTAGCGGGAGTGTCTACGAGCAGTACTTC,CASSLTSGSVYEQYF
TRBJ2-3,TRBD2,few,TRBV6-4,TGTGCCAGCAGTAAAGGTAGCGGGAGCACAGATACGCAGTATTTT,CASSKGSGSTDTQYF
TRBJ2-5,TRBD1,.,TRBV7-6,TGTGCCAGCAGCTACGGACAGGGAGAGACCCAGTACTTC,CASSYGQGETQYF
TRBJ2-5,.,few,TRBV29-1,TGCAGCGTTCGCGAGGAGACCCAGTACTTC,CSVREETQYF
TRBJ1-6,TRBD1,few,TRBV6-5,TGTGCCAGCAGGGGGGGGACAGGTGTAACTTCACCCCTCCACTTT,CASRGGTGVTSPLHF
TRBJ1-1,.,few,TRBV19,TGTGCCAGTAGTATGAGGTTGAACACTGAAGCTTTCTTT,CASSMRLNTEAFF
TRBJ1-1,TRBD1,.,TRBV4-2,TGTGCCAGCAGCAAGGGACAGGGGGCAAGCACTGAAGCTTTCTTT,CASSKGQGASTEAFF
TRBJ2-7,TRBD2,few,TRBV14,TGTGCCAGCAGCCAGGGTGGGAGGGCCTACTACGAGCAGTACTTC,CASSQGGRAYYEQYF
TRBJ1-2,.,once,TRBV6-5,TGTGCCAGCAGTTACTCGGGGCAGTTCTACACCTTC,CASSYSGQFYTF
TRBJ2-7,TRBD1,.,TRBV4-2,TGTGCCAGCAGCCAAGGGACAGGGTCCTACTACGAGCAGTACTTC,CASSQGTGSYYEQYF
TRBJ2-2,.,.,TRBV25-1,TGTGCCAGCAGGGAGGGTGGGGAGCTGTTTTTT,CASREGGELFF